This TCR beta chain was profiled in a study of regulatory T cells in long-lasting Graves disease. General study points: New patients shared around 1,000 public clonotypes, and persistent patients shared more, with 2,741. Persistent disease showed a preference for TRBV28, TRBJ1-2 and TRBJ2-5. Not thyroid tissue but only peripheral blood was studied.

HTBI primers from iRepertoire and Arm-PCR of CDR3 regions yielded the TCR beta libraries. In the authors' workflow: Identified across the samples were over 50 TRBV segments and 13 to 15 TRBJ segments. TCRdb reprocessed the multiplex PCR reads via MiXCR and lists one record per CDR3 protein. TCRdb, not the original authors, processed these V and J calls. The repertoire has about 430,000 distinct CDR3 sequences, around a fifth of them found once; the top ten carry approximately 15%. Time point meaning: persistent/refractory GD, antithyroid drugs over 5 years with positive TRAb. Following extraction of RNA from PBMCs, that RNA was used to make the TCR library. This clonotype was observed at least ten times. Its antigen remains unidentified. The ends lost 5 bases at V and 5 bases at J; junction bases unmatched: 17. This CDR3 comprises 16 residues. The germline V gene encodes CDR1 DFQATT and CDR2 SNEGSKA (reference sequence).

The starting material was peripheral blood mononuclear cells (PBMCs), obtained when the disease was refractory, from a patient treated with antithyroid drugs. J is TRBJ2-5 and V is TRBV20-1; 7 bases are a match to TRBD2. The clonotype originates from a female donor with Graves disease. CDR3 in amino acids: CSAPTPLKRGLETQYF. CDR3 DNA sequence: TGCAGTGCTCCCACTCCACTAAAGCGGGGTCTGGAGACCCAGTACTTC.